The 3 T cell receptor beta chains given below trace back to one sample, sequenced in a study of T cells in localized non-small cell lung cancer (dated by TCRdb to 2018 to 2021). The library was built by means of the immunoSEQ multiplex PCR assay. This is the immuneACCESS table as TCRdb keeps it, with only in-frame sequences that have V and J called. A part of the clones is gone; compared with another copy, unresolved V genes explain less than half, and the rest is unexplained. Within this sample are tens of thousands of clones, with over 75% of them counted one time only. The biggest ten clones account for 15% to 20% of the sample. The sequenced sample was peripheral blood, obtained before any cancer treatment. These receptors all come from a male donor aged 60 or over with stage III squamous cell lung carcinoma.

CDR3 nucleotide sequence: TGTGCCAGCAGCCGGGACTGGAACACTGAAGCTTTCTTT. This sequence encodes CASSRDWNTEAFF. V and J are TRBV9 and TRBJ1-1, with D possibly matching TRBD1 (5 bases). Germline CDR1 reads SGDLS; CDR2 reads YYNGEE. The CDR3 loop spans 13 amino acids. V was pared by 4 bases and J by 1 base, with 8 bases between. Full variable domain (remainder filled in from reference TRBV9 and TRBJ1-1): DSGVTQTPKHLITATGQRVTLRCSPRSGDLSVYWYQQSLDQGLQFLIQYYNGEERAKGNILERFSAQQFPDLHSELNLSSLELGDSALYFCASSRDWNTEAFFGQGTRLTVV.

The chain uses TRBV6-5 and TRBJ2-3, with no clear D. Germline lookup yields CDR1 MNHEY and CDR2 SVGAGI. Trimming pared 2 bases from V and 0 bases from J, leaving 9 bases between. The CDR3 contains 15 residues. This CDR3 reads CASSYQPASTDTQYF. The CDR3 bases are TGTGCCAGCAGTTACCAGCCAGCTAGCACAGATACGCAGTATTTT.

This rearrangement joins TRBV6-1 to TRBJ2-4; TRBD2 is a possible D gene (5 bases). V gave up 4 bases and J gave up 7 bases, with 8 bases separating them. This CDR3 spans 12 amino acids. The germline CDR1 and CDR2 sequences are MNHNS and SASEGT. The CDR3 DNA reads TGTGCCAGCAGTGTGCCTAGCAACATTCAGTACTTC. This codes for CASSVPSNIQYF.